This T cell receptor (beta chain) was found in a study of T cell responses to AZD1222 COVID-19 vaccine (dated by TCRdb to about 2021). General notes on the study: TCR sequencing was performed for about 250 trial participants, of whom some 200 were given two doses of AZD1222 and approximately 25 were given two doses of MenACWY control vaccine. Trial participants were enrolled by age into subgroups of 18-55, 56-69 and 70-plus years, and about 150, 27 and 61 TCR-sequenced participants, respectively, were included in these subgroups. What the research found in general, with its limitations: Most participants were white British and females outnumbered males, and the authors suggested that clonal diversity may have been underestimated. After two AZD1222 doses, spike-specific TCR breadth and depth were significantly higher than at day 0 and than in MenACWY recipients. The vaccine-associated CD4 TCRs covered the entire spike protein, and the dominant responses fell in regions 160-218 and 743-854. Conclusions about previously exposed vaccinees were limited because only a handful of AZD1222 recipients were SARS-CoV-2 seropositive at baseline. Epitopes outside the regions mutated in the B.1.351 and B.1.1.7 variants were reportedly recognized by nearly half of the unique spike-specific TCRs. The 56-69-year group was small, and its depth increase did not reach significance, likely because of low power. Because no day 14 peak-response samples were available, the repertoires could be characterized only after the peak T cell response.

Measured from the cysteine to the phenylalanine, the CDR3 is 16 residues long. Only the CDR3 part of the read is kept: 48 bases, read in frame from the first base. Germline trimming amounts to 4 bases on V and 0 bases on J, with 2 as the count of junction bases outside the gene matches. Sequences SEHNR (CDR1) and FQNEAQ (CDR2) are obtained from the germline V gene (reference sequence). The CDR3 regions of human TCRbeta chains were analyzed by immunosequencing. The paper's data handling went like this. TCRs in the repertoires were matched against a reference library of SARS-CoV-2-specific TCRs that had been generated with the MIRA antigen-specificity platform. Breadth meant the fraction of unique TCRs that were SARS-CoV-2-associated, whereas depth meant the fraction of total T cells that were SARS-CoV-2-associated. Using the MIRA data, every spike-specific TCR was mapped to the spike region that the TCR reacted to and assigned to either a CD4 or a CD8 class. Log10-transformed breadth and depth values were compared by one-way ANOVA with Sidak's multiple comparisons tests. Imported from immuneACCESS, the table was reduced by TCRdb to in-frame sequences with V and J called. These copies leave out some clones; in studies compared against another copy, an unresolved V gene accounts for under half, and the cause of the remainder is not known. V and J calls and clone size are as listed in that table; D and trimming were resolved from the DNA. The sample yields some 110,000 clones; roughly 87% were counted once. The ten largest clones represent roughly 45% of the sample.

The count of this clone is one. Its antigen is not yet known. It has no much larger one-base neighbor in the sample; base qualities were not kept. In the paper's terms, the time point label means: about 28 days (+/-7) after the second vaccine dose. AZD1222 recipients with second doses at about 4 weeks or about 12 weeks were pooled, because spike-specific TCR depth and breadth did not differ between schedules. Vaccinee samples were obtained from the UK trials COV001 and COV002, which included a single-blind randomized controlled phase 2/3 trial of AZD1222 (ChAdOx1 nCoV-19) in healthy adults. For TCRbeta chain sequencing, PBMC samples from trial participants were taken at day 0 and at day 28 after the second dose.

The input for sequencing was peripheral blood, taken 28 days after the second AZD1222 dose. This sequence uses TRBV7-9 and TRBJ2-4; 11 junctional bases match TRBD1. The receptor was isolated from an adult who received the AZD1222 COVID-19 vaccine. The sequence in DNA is TGTGCCAGCAGCTCGGGACAGGGGGTAGCCAAAAACATTCAGTACTTC. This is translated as CASSSGQGVAKNIQYF.